The next 31 T cell receptor beta chains were all read from a single sample in a study of blood T cell repertoires in COVID-19. TCRdb's copy holds only in-frame clones and misses some; the assay was immunoSEQ multiplex PCR. The sample shows roughly 100,000 clones, around 88% of them seen only once. What was sequenced was peripheral blood. These receptors were taken from a human donor in a cohort sampled during active COVID-19.

This clone was detected a few times. The rearrangement uses TRBV27 and TRBJ1-2; 7 bases line up with TRBD1. Germline V CDR1 and CDR2: MNHEY, SMNVEV (reference sequence). Trimming took 2 bases from V and 4 from J; bases not matched to a gene: 4. The CDR3 totals 14 residues. As DNA, the CDR3 is TGTGCCAGCAGTTTAATACAGGGGTCCTATGGCTACACCTTC. Its protein is CASSLIQGSYGYTF.

CDR3 nucleotide sequence: TGTGCCAGCAGCCCCCTGTTTAGCGGGATCGAGCAGTACTTC. The encoded protein is CASSPLFSGIEQYF. The chain carries TRBV14 and TRBJ2-7, with 8 bases aligning to TRBD2. CDR3 size: 14 residues. The germline V gene has CDR1 SGHDN and CDR2 FVKESK. J was trimmed by 6 bases and V by 4 bases; bases with no gene match: 8. Combining the CDR3 with reference TRBV14 and TRBJ2-7 gives the whole variable domain EAGVTQFPSHSVIEKGQTVTLRCDPISGHDNLYWYRRVMGKEIKFLLHFVKESKQDESGMPNNRFLAERTGGTYSTLKVQPAELEDSGVYFCASSPLFSGIEQYFGPGTRLTVT.

The chain employs TRBV6-2 or TRBV6-3 and TRBJ1-5; D is unresolved. Trimming took 3 bases from V and 4 from J, leaving 10 bases between them. CDR3 length equals 14 residues. CDR1 is MNHEY and CDR2 is SVGEGT in the germline V gene. CDR3: CASSYLQTNQPQHF. The CDR3 nucleotides are TGTGCCAGCAGTTATTTACAGACAAATCAGCCCCAGCATTTT.

The chain uses TRBV5-6 and TRBJ1-1; D remains ambiguous. The CDR3 is made up of 13 amino acids. Germline CDR1 and CDR2: SGHDT and YYEEEE. V lost 0 bases, J lost 3 bases, and 6 bases lay in between. This CDR3 is CASSLVTYTEAFF. The CDR3 bases are TGTGCCAGCAGCTTGGTAACTTACACTGAAGCTTTCTTT.

The rearrangement uses TRBV11-1 and TRBJ2-7, with 12 bases fitting TRBD1. Trimming cost V 4 bases and J 6 bases; bases outside gene matches: 1. CDR1 SGHAT and CDR2 FQDESV come from the germline V gene (reference sequence). The CDR3 is 13 residues long. The CDR3 DNA sequence: TGTGCCAGCAGCTGGGACAGGGGGCGCGAGCAGTACTTC. It specifies CASSWDRGREQYF.

This chain links TRBV28 with TRBJ2-5; 7 nucleotides agree with TRBD2. The CDR3 spans 16 residues. Germline V gene lookup returns CDR1 MDHEN and CDR2 SYDVKM. The V and J ends lost 1 base and 2 bases, in that order; junction bases with no gene match: 7. DNA of the CDR3: TGTGCCAGCAGTTTATTTAGACTAGCCGATCAAGAGACCCAGTACTTC. Its protein is CASSLFRLADQETQYF.

This chain links TRBV19 with TRBJ2-7; D gene unclear. Germline V CDR1 and CDR2: LNHDA, SQIVND (reference sequence). CDR3 length: 11 amino acids. The CDR3 DNA reads TGTCCGGTCCACGACTCCTACGAGCAGTACTTC. It encodes CPVHDSYEQYF.

The rearrangement joins TRBV28 to TRBJ2-1, with 11 positions matching TRBD2. This CDR3 is 15 amino acids long. Germline values: CDR1 MDHEN, CDR2 SYDVKM. Trimming removed 6 bases from V and 7 bases from J; junction bases left unmatched: 8. CDR3 residues: CASSNPGLAVNEQFF. The CDR3 DNA follows: TGTGCCAGCAGCAACCCGGGACTAGCGGTGAATGAGCAGTTCTTC.

This clone appeared a single time. V is TRBV4-1 and J is TRBJ2-3; 10 positions match TRBD1. The CDR3 is 19 amino acids. The trim removed 4 bases at V and 0 bases at J, leaving 13 bases unmatched. From germline, CDR1 is MGHRA and CDR2 YSYEKL. The CDR3 reads CASSLVRQGAFASTDTQYF. Written as DNA, the CDR3 is TGCGCCAGCAGCCTAGTCCGACAGGGGGCGTTCGCTAGCACAGATACGCAGTATTTT.

This chain uses TRBV7-9 with TRBJ2-1, with D possibly TRBD2 on 5 matching bases. The ends were cut back, 5 bases at V and 0 bases at J, with 14 bases in the middle. In germline, CDR1 is SEHNR, CDR2 FQNEAQ (reference sequence). The CDR3 contains 16 residues. The DNA of the CDR3 is TGTGCCAGCAGCCCCCCCACGGGGAGCTCCTACAATGAGCAGTTCTTC. The encoded protein is CASSPPTGSSYNEQFF.

This clone was detected only once. The chain links TRBV6-6 to TRBJ2-3; maybe TRBD2 (5 bases). V was pared by 9 bases and J by 5 bases, with 18 bases between. Germline loops: CDR1 MNHNY, CDR2 SVGAGI (reference sequence). The CDR3 sequence is 14 residues long. The DNA of the CDR3 is TGTGCCAGTACAATTATAGGAGAGGGAGATACGCAGTATTTT. It specifies CASTIIGEGDTQYF.

Only a few counts were recorded for this clone. This chain uses TRBV6-5 with TRBJ1-3, with 8 bases fitting TRBD1. The V and J ends lost 6 bases and 6 bases, in that order; junction bases with no gene match: 10. The length of the CDR3 is 15 residues. Looked up from germline, CDR1 is MNHEY and CDR2 is SVGAGI. The CDR3 nucleotides read TGTGCCAGCAGCTTTACCGGGACAGGCGAAAACACCATATATTTT. This translates into CASSFTGTGENTIYF.

This sequence joins TRBV4-3 and TRBJ2-5, with TRBD2 matching over 13 bases. Per the germline V gene, CDR1 is LGHNA and CDR2 is YSLEER. V trimming: 3 bases; J trimming: 4 bases; junction bases outside the gene matches: 5. This CDR3 comprises 16 residues. The DNA of the CDR3 is TGCGCCAGCAGCCACGGACTAGCGGGAGACGTAGAGACCCAGTACTTC. It translates to CASSHGLAGDVETQYF.

The chain recombines TRBV27 with TRBJ2-7; 7 bases agree with TRBD2. The CDR3 covers 14 residues. Germline V lookup: CDR1 MNHEY, CDR2 SMNVEV (reference sequence). J gave up 0 bases and V 5 bases, and 4 bases lay outside the gene matches. In nucleotides, the CDR3 is TGTGCCAGCAGTCCAAGCGGGGTCTCCTACGAGCAGTACTTC. Residues: CASSPSGVSYEQYF.

This chain uses TRBV10-3 with TRBJ2-6; D is ambiguous. V dropped 4 bases and J dropped 0 bases, with 7 bases sitting between them. Per the germline V gene, CDR1 is ENHRY and CDR2 is SYGVKD. This CDR3 comprises 15 residues. The CDR3 DNA is TGTGCCATCAGTGGTTGGAGCTCTGGGGCCAACGTCCTGACTTTC. It encodes CAISGWSSGANVLTF.

The sample holds one count of this clone. The CDR3 coding sequence is TGCGCCAGCAGCTTGGATGGAGGCAGCCATCAGCCCCAGCATTTT. It translates to CASSLDGGSHQPQHF. The chain employs TRBV5-1 and TRBJ1-5; unclear D gene. The V end was cut by 0 bases, the J end by 5 bases, with 12 bases between. The CDR3 length is 15 residues. Germline loops: CDR1 SGHRS, CDR2 YFSETQ. Filled out from reference TRBV5-1 and TRBJ1-5, the complete variable domain reads KAGVTQTPRYLIKTRGQQVTLSCSPISGHRSVSWYQQTPGQGLQFLFEYFSETQRNKGNFPGRFSGRQFSNSRSEMNVSTLELGDSALYLCASSLDGGSHQPQHFGDGTRLSIL.

The chain couples TRBV7-2 to TRBJ2-7, with 7 bases fitting TRBD1. Germline loops: CDR1 SGHTA, CDR2 FQGNSA. This CDR3 is built from 15 residues. Germline trimming cut 3 bases from V and 3 bases from J; bases unmatched to any gene: 8. CDR3 sequence reads: CASSFQTGLGYEQYF. For the CDR3, the DNA is TGTGCCAGCAGCTTCCAGACAGGGCTGGGCTACGAGCAGTACTTC.

The chain is built from TRBV19 and TRBJ1-2, with D possibly TRBD1 on 6 matching bases. This CDR3 contains 14 residues. Trimming removed 1 base at V and 7 bases at J, with 13 bases between. The germline V gene encodes CDR1 LNHDA and CDR2 SQIVND (reference sequence). CDR3 in amino acids: CASSIGGGGSGYTF. The CDR3 DNA sequence: TGTGCCAGTAGTATAGGGGGAGGGGGTTCTGGCTACACCTTC.

The rearrangement joins TRBV6-2 or TRBV6-3 to TRBJ2-7; 11 bases map to TRBD2. The junction had 10 bases not matched to a gene; V was cut back by 0 bases and J by 0 bases. From germline, CDR1 is MNHEY and CDR2 SVGEGT. The CDR3 extends over 19 amino acids. CDR3 protein: CASSYSTQLAGVPSYEQYF. In DNA form, the CDR3 reads TGTGCCAGCAGTTACTCAACCCAACTAGCGGGAGTTCCCTCCTACGAGCAGTACTTC.

V gene TRBV7-3 combines with J gene TRBJ2-5, with 12 nucleotides matching TRBD2. Germline assignment: CDR1 SGHTA and CDR2 FQGTGA. The junction had 6 bases not matched to a gene; V was cut back by 5 bases and J by 2 bases. The CDR3 sequence is 16 residues long. The CDR3 reads CASSNPTSGGQETQYF. CDR3 nucleotide sequence: TGTGCCAGCAGCAATCCGACTAGCGGGGGACAAGAGACCCAGTACTTC.

This chain joins TRBV3-1 (or the pseudogene TRBV3-2) and TRBJ2-7, with D possibly being TRBD1 (5 bases). The CDR3 is 15 amino acids. Germline CDR1 is LGHDT and CDR2 is YNNKEL (reference sequence). Trimming took 2 bases from V and 3 from J, leaving 14 bases between them. The CDR3 is CASSQSRTLLYEQYF. The DNA for the CDR3 is TGTGCCAGCAGCCAAAGTAGGACATTACTCTACGAGCAGTACTTC.

V is TRBV29-1 and J is TRBJ2-7, with unresolved D. The germline V gene encodes CDR1 SQVTM and CDR2 ANQGSEA. V was cut by 2 bases and J by 0 bases, with 8 bases left in between. The CDR3 runs to 13 residues. Here the CDR3 reads CSVELTLSYEQYF. CDR3 coding DNA: TGCAGCGTTGAACTGACACTCTCCTACGAGCAGTACTTC.

The V and J genes are TRBV27 and TRBJ2-7, with 8 positions matching TRBD1. V gave up 6 bases and J gave up 0 bases; unmatched junction bases: 13. CDR1 is MNHEY, CDR2 SMNVEV, per germline (reference sequence). The CDR3 loop spans 17 amino acids. DNA of the CDR3: TGTGCCAGCAGCCCCAGCCGGACAGGGTGGTACTCCTACGAGCAGTACTTC. It yields the protein CASSPSRTGWYSYEQYF.

Regarding this clone: One end of the junction does not line up with germline, which may come from a read error. The gene calls are TRBV24-1 and TRBJ2-7; 7 bases are shared with TRBD2. The CDR3 has 13 amino acids. Germline lookup yields CDR1 KGHDR and CDR2 SFDVKD. In DNA form, the CDR3 reads TGTGCCACCGGGAGCGGGACTTCCTCCGAGCAGTACTTC. It specifies CATGSGTSSEQYF.

J is TRBJ1-1 and V is TRBV6-5, with D perhaps matching TRBD1 (6 bases). CDR1 is MNHEY, CDR2 SVGAGI, per germline. There are 13 residues in the CDR3. V lost 7 bases, J lost 4 bases, and 13 bases lay in between. The CDR3 spells CASKFGQLTEAFF. DNA for the CDR3: TGTGCCAGCAAGTTTGGACAGCTCACTGAAGCTTTCTTT.

The chain joins TRBV27 to TRBJ1-2; TRBD1 matches at 8 bases. Unmatched junction bases numbered 5, after V lost 3 bases and J lost 8 bases. Germline V gene lookup returns CDR1 MNHEY and CDR2 SMNVEV (reference sequence). This CDR3 is built from 13 residues. The CDR3 region is CASSFSGGRGYTF. CDR3 DNA: TGTGCCAGCAGTTTCTCAGGGGGCAGAGGCTACACCTTC.

This clone appeared a single time. This rearrangement joins TRBV6-2 or TRBV6-3 to TRBJ1-1, with TRBD1 as a possible D gene (5 bases). The CDR3 length is 15 residues. Germline-derived CDR1 and CDR2 are MNHEY and SVGEGT. The V end lost 3 bases, the J end lost 5 bases, and 16 bases lay between the germline ends. The chain's CDR3 is CASSYQGGVRTEAFF. CDR3 DNA sequence: TGTGCCAGCAGTTATCAGGGTGGGGTTCGGACTGAAGCTTTCTTT.

Here the CDR3 DNA reads TGTGCCAGTAGTATAGATCGTACTAGCGGCCCTAGTCGCTACGAGCAGTACTTC. Translating gives CASSIDRTSGPSRYEQYF. The rearrangement links TRBV19 to TRBJ2-7, with TRBD2 identical over 8 bases. CDR1 is LNHDA and CDR2 is SQIVND in the germline V gene (reference sequence). The CDR3 extends over 18 amino acids. The junction had 13 bases not matched to a gene; V was cut back by 0 bases and J by 3 bases.

The chain carries TRBV5-6 and TRBJ2-1; a weak D match, TRBD2 (6 bases). Germline V gives CDR1 SGHDT, CDR2 YYEEEE. The CDR3 totals 16 residues. V lost 2 bases, J lost 2 bases, and 14 bases lay in between. This CDR3 reads CASSLALRDPYNEQFF. CDR3 bases: TGTGCCAGCAGCTTAGCCCTGCGGGATCCCTACAATGAGCAGTTCTTC.

This chain links TRBV6-5 with TRBJ1-2; 9 bases match TRBD1. CDR1 is MNHEY, CDR2 SVGAGI, per germline. The V segment lost 3 bases and the J segment 2 bases; nucleotides outside the gene matches: 7. The CDR3 is 16 residues long. The CDR3 spells CASSYSGTGRNYGYTF. DNA of the CDR3: TGTGCCAGCAGTTATTCCGGGACAGGGCGAAACTATGGCTACACCTTC.

The J gene is TRBJ2-3, the V gene TRBV10-1; D is possibly TRBD2 (6 bases). Germline CDR1 and CDR2: WNHNN and SYGVQD (reference sequence). This CDR3 has 16 residues. V shed 4 bases and J shed 0 bases, with 14 bases lying between them. The CDR3 bases are TGCGCCAGCAGTGGGTCCTTAGCGGAGAGCACAGATACGCAGTATTTT. This gives the protein CASSGSLAESTDTQYF.